This T cell receptor (beta chain) was captured in a study of molecular identifiers for immune sequencing clone quantification. Whole-study findings and limits: Clones that exceeded 20 RNA copies held over 98% of effector molecules, yet under 1% in naive cells.

Regarding this clonotype: Its antigen is as yet unknown.

V shed 1 base, J shed 5 bases, and the junction held 6 bases outside the gene matches. The CDR3 runs 15 residues. Germline V gives CDR1 SGHVS, CDR2 FNYEAQ. Previously described methods and listed TCR primers produced bulk TCR libraries. Each CDR3 protein is one row after TCRdb ran MiXCR on the PCR reads. Here the sample spans approximately 93,000 distinct CDR3 sequences, 20% to 30% being singletons. V usage is TRBV7-6 and J usage is TRBJ1-1, with 8 bases matching TRBD1. The clonotype comes from a human donor in good health. Some libraries in this study had Jurkat cell RNA spiked in. Material for sequencing was naive CD8+ T cells from blood, with Jurkat cell RNA spiked in. The subset denotes: FACS-sorted CD8+CD4-CCR7+CD45RA+ naive T cells. Here the CDR3 reads CASSLEGQGATEAFF. As DNA, the CDR3 is TGTGCCAGCAGCTTAGAGGGCCAGGGGGCGACTGAAGCTTTCTTT.